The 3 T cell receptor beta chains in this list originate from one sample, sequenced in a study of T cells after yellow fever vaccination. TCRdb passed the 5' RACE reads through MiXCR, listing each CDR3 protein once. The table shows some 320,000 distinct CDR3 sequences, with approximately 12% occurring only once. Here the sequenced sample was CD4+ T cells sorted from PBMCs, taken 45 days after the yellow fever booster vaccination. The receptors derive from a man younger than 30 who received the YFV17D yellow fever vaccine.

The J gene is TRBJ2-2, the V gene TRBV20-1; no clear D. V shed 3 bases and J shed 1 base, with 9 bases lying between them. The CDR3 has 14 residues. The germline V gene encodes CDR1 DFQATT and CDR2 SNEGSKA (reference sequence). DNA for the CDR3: TGCAGTGCTAGGATATCAGGGAACACCGGGGAGCTGTTTTTT. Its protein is CSARISGNTGELFF.

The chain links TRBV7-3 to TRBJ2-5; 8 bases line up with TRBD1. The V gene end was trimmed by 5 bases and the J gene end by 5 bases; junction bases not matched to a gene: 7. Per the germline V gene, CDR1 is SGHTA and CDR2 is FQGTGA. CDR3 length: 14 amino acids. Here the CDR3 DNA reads TGTGCCAGCAGCCCAACGACAGGGGCCGAGACCCAGTACTTC. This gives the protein CASSPTTGAETQYF.

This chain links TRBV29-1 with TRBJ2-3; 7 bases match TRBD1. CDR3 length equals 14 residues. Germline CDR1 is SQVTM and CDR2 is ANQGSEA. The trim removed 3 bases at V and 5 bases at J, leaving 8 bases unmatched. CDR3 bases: TGCAGCGTTGAGAGGCAGGGGGATGGAGATACGCAGTATTTT. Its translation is CSVERQGDGDTQYF.